This TCR beta chain came from a study of T cells in localized non-small cell lung cancer. Study-level results: Analysis by sequencing included only one tumor region, so heterogeneity remains possible.

A word on this clone: Its specificity is unknown.

Using immunoSEQ multiplex PCR, the repertoire was profiled, and TCRdb retains in-frame clones only, with some absent. The sample shows tens of thousands of clones, about 78% of them seen only once. Germline V gene lookup returns CDR1 SGHVS and CDR2 FQNEAQ. V was clipped by 1 base and J by 5 bases, with 9 bases between them. This CDR3 contains 13 residues. The genes are TRBV7-8 and TRBJ2-7; D gene unclear. This material consisted of PBMCs, taken before any cancer treatment. The source is a man aged 40 to 70 with stage II squamous cell lung carcinoma. The CDR3 reads CASSLEGGDEQYF. The CDR3 nucleotides read TGTGCCAGCAGCTTAGAGGGCGGCGACGAGCAGTACTTC. Complete variable domain (other parts from reference TRBV7-8 and TRBJ2-7): GAGVSQSPRYKVAKRGQDVALRCDPISGHVSLFWYQQALGQGPEFLTYFQNEAQLDKSGLPSDRFFAERPEGSVSTLKIQRTQQEDSAVYLCASSLEGGDEQYFGPGTRLTVT.